The text below deals with one T cell receptor (beta chain). The trim removed 1 base at V and 8 bases at J, leaving 6 bases unmatched. The CDR3 has 15 amino acids. The V gene's germline CDR1 is SEHNR and CDR2 FQNEAQ (reference sequence). TCRdb's table, derived via immunoSEQ multiplex PCR, lists solely in-frame clones and lacks some. The sample carries about 160,000 clones, 92% recorded once. This sample stems from a study of T cell responses to AZD1222 COVID-19 vaccine. The source material was peripheral blood, sampled 28 days after the second AZD1222 dose. The source of this sequence is an adult who received the AZD1222 COVID-19 vaccine. The chain combines TRBV7-9 with TRBJ2-1, with TRBD1 identical over 9 bases. The chain's CDR3 is CASSLVGTGNDEQFF. CDR3 DNA: TGTGCCAGCAGCTTAGTAGGGACAGGGAATGATGAGCAGTTCTTC.